The T cell receptor (beta chain) under discussion was sequenced for a study of OX40 agonist ivuxolimab in advanced cancers. Looking at the study overall: Ivuxolimab, which targeted the costimulatory receptor OX40 (CD134), was an agonistic, fully human IgG2 monoclonal antibody. Intravenous ivuxolimab was administered to patients every 2 weeks at six dose levels: 0.01, 0.1, 0.3, 1.5, 3 and 10 mg/kg. Among the approximately 50 dose-escalation patients, approximately 20 had hepatocellular carcinoma, roughly 15 melanoma, 9 renal cell carcinoma and 9 head and neck cancer. In the dose-escalation cohort, over 65% of patients were male, and the mean age was approximately 60 years, with a range of about 23 to 85. Prior anti-PD-1, anti-PD-L1 or anti-CTLA-4 therapy was permitted, and checkpoint inhibitors had been received by roughly 42% of dose-escalation patients. Partial responses occurred in three dose-escalation patients, of whom one had hepatocellular carcinoma and two had cutaneous melanoma. Peripheral TCRbeta sequencing aimed to test whether ivuxolimab altered TCR sequence diversity and caused clonal T-cell expansion. The paper reports the monotherapy dose-escalation portion (N of about 52 patients) of the phase I ivuxolimab trial.

Patients with autoimmune disease history or receiving systemic immunosuppression were excluded from the trial. Peripheral blood for TCR sequencing was collected from all dose cohorts at baseline, on cycle 4 day 1, and on cycle 7 day 1. The samples were drawn from a first-in-human, open-label, multicenter phase I dose-escalation trial of ivuxolimab. Adults with locally advanced or metastatic melanoma, renal cell, hepatocellular, or head and neck squamous cell carcinoma were enrolled in the trial. CD4+ and CD8+ T cells were sorted separately from peripheral blood before TCR sequencing. With regard to this clone: The antigen this receptor binds is unknown. Base qualities were left out, and no much larger clone turns up one base away.

V is shortened by 3 bases, J by 9 bases, and the region joining them spans 15 bases. CDR1 is given as LNHNV and CDR2 as YYDKDF, both from the germline V gene (reference sequence). The CDR3 sequence holds 14 residues, the cysteine and phenylalanine included. Only the CDR3 region is kept as DNA, spanning 42 bases read in frame from base 1. Overall study results and their limits: In partial responders in the 0.1-3.0 mg/kg groups, normalized peripheral clonal expansion was found to be among the lowest, especially among CD8+ T cells. Antigen specificity was not determined for the clonally expanded peripheral T cells. At doses of 0.1 to 3.0 mg/kg, clonal expansion of both CD4+ and CD8+ T cells in blood was seen between baseline and week 6. After ivuxolimab, more expanded clones were found on average in CD8+ T cells than in CD4+ T cells. Low levels of normalized T-cell clonal expansion were also seen in some nonresponding patients.

To sequence the TCRbeta CDR3 region, genomic DNA was isolated from the sorted cells. The immunoSEQ Assay was used to sequence the TCRbeta CDR3 regions. TCRdb limited this immuneACCESS table to in-frame rearrangements with V and J called. A share of clones is missing; checked studies link under half to unresolved V genes, and the rest is unexplained. The sample yields about 33,000 clones; about four fifths were counted once. The ten largest clones add up to 20% to 25% of the sample. The source of this sequence is an adult with an advanced solid tumor such as melanoma, head and neck, liver or kidney cancer. Recombination joined TRBV15 with TRBJ1-5, with the D gene call left open. The sample consisted of CD4+ or CD8+ T cells sorted from blood, taken in a trial of the OX40 agonist ivuxolimab. The DNA reads TGTGCCACCAGCAGCACCTTCAGAGGGAGGCCCCAGCATTTT. This encodes CATSSTFRGRPQHF.